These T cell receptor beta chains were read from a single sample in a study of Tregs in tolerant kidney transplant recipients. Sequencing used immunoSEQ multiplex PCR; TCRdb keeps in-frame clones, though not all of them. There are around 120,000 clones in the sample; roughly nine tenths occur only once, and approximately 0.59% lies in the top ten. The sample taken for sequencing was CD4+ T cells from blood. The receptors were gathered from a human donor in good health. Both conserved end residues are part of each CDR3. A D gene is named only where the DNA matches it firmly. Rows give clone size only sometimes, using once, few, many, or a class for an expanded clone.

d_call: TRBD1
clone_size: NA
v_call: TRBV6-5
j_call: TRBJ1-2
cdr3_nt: TGTGCCAGCAGTTACAGGGACAGGGTATATGGCTACACCTTC
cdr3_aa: CASSYRDRVYGYTF

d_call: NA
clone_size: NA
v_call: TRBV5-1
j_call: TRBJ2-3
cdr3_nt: TGCGCCAGCAGCTTGGAGTGGCGGATGGATACGCAGTATTTT
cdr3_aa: CASSLEWRMDTQYF

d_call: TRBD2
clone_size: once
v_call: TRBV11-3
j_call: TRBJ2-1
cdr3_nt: TGTGCCAGCAGCTTGGAACTAGCGGGAGGGGCCAATGAGCAGTTCTTC
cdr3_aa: CASSLELAGGANEQFF

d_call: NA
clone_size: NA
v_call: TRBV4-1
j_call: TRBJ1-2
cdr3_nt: TGCGCCAGCAGCCAAGCCTCCTCGGCGGCAGCTTATGGCTACACCTTC
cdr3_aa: CASSQASSAAAYGYTF

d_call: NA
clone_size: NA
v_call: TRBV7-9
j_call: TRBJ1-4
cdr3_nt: TGTGCCAGCAGCTTAGGCGGGTCCCGATCGGAAAAACTGTTTTTT
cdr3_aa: CASSLGGSRSEKLFF

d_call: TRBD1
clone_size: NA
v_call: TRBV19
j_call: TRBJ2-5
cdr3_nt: TGTGCCAGTACCCGGACAGGGGGCGGGGAGACCCAGTACTTC
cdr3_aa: CASTRTGGGETQYF

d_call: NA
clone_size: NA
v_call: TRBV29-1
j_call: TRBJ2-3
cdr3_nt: TGCAGCGTTGATCTGACTAGCACAGATACGCAGTATTTT
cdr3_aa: CSVDLTSTDTQYF

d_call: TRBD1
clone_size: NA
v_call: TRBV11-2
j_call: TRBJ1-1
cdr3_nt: TGTGCCAGCACCTCGGGTAGGGGGCAGTTTAACACTGAAGCTTTCTTT
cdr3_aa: CASTSGRGQFNTEAFF

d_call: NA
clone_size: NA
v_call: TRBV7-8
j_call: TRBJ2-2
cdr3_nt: TGTGCCAGCAGCTCAGGGAACTTGAACACCGGGGAGCTGTTTTTT
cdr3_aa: CASSSGNLNTGELFF

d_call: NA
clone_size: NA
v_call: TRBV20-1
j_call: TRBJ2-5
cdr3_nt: TGCAGTGCTCGGGGCCAAGAGACCCAGTACTTC
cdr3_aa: CSARGQETQYF

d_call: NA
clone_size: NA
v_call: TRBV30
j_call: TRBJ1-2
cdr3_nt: TGTGCCTGGAGTCTCGGAAACTATGGCTACACCTTC
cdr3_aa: CAWSLGNYGYTF

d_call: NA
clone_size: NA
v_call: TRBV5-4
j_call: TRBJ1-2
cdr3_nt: TGTGCCAGCAGCTTGGACCGACAGACCTATGGCTACACCTTC
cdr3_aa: CASSLDRQTYGYTF